Listed below are T cell receptor beta chains from one sample, sequenced in a study of OX40 agonist ivuxolimab in advanced cancers. The repertoire was sequenced with immunoSEQ multiplex PCR; TCRdb's copy has only in-frame clones and lacks some. The profile covers some 81,000 clones, with 65% to 90% appearing a single time and about 0.57% taken by the ten largest. The sample was CD4+ or CD8+ T cells sorted from blood, taken in a trial of the OX40 agonist ivuxolimab. These receptors were taken from an adult with an advanced solid tumor such as melanoma, head and neck, liver or kidney cancer. CDR3s include the opening cysteine and the closing phenylalanine or tryptophan. Fields, in order: J gene, clone size, D gene, V gene, CDR3 DNA, CDR3 protein. D genes are given only for firm matches. Clone sizes are given selectively: once, few, many, or a class where the clone is expanded.

J: TRBJ2-2
size: NA
D: NA
V: TRBV7-8
DNA: TGTGCCAGCAGCTTAGGGACATTAGGGATCGCCGGGGAGCTGTTTTTT
CDR3: CASSLGTLGIAGELFF

J: TRBJ1-1
size: NA
D: TRBD1
V: TRBV4-2
DNA: TGTGCCAGCAGCCAAGAAACAGGGGGCACCACTGAAGCTTTCTTT
CDR3: CASSQETGGTTEAFF

J: TRBJ1-1
size: once
D: NA
V: TRBV6-5
DNA: TGTGCCAGCAGTTACTCCTGGATTGTTCCGGACGCTTTCTTT
CDR3: CASSYSWIVPDAFF

J: TRBJ1-6
size: NA
D: NA
V: TRBV5-4
DNA: TGTGCCAGCAGATTCGGGGGGGCGAATTCACCCCTCCACTTT
CDR3: CASRFGGANSPLHF

J: TRBJ2-3
size: once
D: TRBD2
V: TRBV5-1
DNA: TGCGCCAGCAGCTTGGCGAGGACTAGCCAAGCCGAGGCGCAGTATTTT
CDR3: CASSLARTSQAEAQYF

J: TRBJ1-2
size: NA
D: NA
V: TRBV9
DNA: TGTGCCAGCAGCGTAGGTCTTTTGAAGAGGGGTCCTAACTATGGCTACACCTTC
CDR3: CASSVGLLKRGPNYGYTF

J: TRBJ1-2
size: few
D: NA
V: TRBV7-6
DNA: TGTGCCAGCAGCTTACAGGCCCCTGGGTATGGCTACACCTTC
CDR3: CASSLQAPGYGYTF

J: TRBJ1-5
size: NA
D: NA
V: TRBV2
DNA: TGTGCCAGCGCCGAAGGCGCCCAGAGAGGCAATCAGCCCCAGCATTTT
CDR3: CASAEGAQRGNQPQHF

J: TRBJ2-7
size: NA
D: NA
V: TRBV4-1
DNA: TGCGCCAGCAAGGGCGGCCGGGACGAGCAGTACTTC
CDR3: CASKGGRDEQYF

J: TRBJ2-5
size: NA
D: NA
V: TRBV7-9
DNA: TGTGCCAGCAGCTTAGGGGGGGCACAGTTCAGCGTGGAGACCCAGTACTTC
CDR3: CASSLGGAQFSVETQYF

J: TRBJ2-5
size: NA
D: NA
V: TRBV5-1
DNA: TGCGCCAGCAGCAGGGACACCCAAGAGACCCAGTACTTC
CDR3: CASSRDTQETQYF

J: TRBJ2-2
size: NA
D: NA
V: TRBV11-2
DNA: TGTGCCAGCAGCCGAGGAGCTCGGGAGAACACCGGGGAGCTGTTTTTT
CDR3: CASSRGARENTGELFF

J: TRBJ2-2
size: NA
D: TRBD1
V: TRBV30
DNA: TGTGCCTGGAAGACAGGGTCGGAAGGGGAGCTGTTTTTT
CDR3: CAWKTGSEGELFF

J: TRBJ2-7
size: NA
D: TRBD1
V: TRBV11-2
DNA: TGTGCCAGCAGCTCTCCCGGGACAGGCACCTACGAGCAGTACTTC
CDR3: CASSSPGTGTYEQYF

J: TRBJ2-7
size: NA
D: TRBD1
V: TRBV6-1
DNA: TGTGCCAGCAGTGATGGGGGACAGCGAAACTCCTACGAGCAGTACTTC
CDR3: CASSDGGQRNSYEQYF

J: TRBJ2-1
size: NA
D: TRBD1
V: TRBV18
DNA: TGTGCCAGCTCACCCCTCTCGACAGGGGATCATCGAAATGAGCAGTTCTTC
CDR3: CASSPLSTGDHRNEQFF

J: TRBJ1-1
size: NA
D: NA
V: TRBV11-3
DNA: TGTGCCAGCAGCCAGGGGTTTAGCACTGAAGCTTTCTTT
CDR3: CASSQGFSTEAFF

J: TRBJ2-5
size: NA
D: NA
V: TRBV7-2
DNA: TGTGCCAGCAGCTTGGCTAGCAGAGAGACCCAGTACTTC
CDR3: CASSLASRETQYF

J: TRBJ2-7
size: NA
D: NA
V: TRBV23-1
DNA: TGCGCCAGCAGTCCTAGAGCCGGACAGCTCTTGGAGCAGTACTTC
CDR3: CASSPRAGQLLEQYF

J: TRBJ2-7
size: NA
D: TRBD2
V: TRBV5-4
DNA: TGTGCCAGCAGCCCGGGGGGTCAGGCCTCCTACGAGCAGTACTTC
CDR3: CASSPGGQASYEQYF

J: TRBJ1-5
size: NA
D: NA
V: TRBV10-2
DNA: TGCGCCAGCAGCAGGGACGTAAGTCAGCCCCAGCATTTT
CDR3: CASSRDVSQPQHF

J: TRBJ2-1
size: NA
D: NA
V: TRBV19
DNA: TGTGCCAGTAGTAAAACCGGGACGGGGTACAATGAGCAGTTCTTC
CDR3: CASSKTGTGYNEQFF

J: TRBJ1-5
size: NA
D: NA
V: TRBV15
DNA: TGTGCCACCGGAGGCAGGGGTGGGGGCAATCAGCCCCAGCATTTT
CDR3: CATGGRGGGNQPQHF

J: TRBJ1-4
size: few
D: NA
V: TRBV5-1
DNA: TGCGCCAGCAGCTTAAGGGGGAGGGCAACTAATGAAAAACTGTTTTTT
CDR3: CASSLRGRATNEKLFF

J: TRBJ2-7
size: NA
D: NA
V: TRBV29-1
DNA: TGCAGCGTTCCGGGGGCTGCCTACGAGCAGTACTTC
CDR3: CSVPGAAYEQYF

J: TRBJ1-1
size: NA
D: NA
V: TRBV6-1
DNA: TGTGCCAGCAGTCCTCTGATTTCCATGAACACTGAAGCTTTCTTT
CDR3: CASSPLISMNTEAFF

J: TRBJ1-1
size: NA
D: NA
V: TRBV7-8
DNA: TGTGCCAGCAGCCGAGTTGGTCAAGAAGCTTTCTTT
CDR3: CASSRVGQEAFF

J: TRBJ2-7
size: NA
D: TRBD1
V: TRBV18
DNA: TGTGCCAGCTCACCTCGTGGGACAGGGATCTACGAGCAGTACTTC
CDR3: CASSPRGTGIYEQYF

J: TRBJ1-1
size: NA
D: TRBD1
V: TRBV5-1
DNA: TGCGCCAGCAGCTCCTCAACAGGGGCAGTTACTGAAGCTTTCTTT
CDR3: CASSSSTGAVTEAFF

J: TRBJ1-5
size: NA
D: NA
V: TRBV6-5
DNA: TGTGCCAGCAGTTACAGGACAGAACGCCAGCCCCAGCATTTT
CDR3: CASSYRTERQPQHF

J: TRBJ2-6
size: NA
D: TRBD2
V: TRBV14
DNA: TGTGCCAGCAGCCCCCCTGGGGCGGGGGGGCCAGGATCTGGGGCCAACGTCCTGACTTTC
CDR3: CASSPPGAGGPGSGANVLTF

J: TRBJ1-1
size: NA
D: NA
V: TRBV13
DNA: TGTGCCAGCAGCTTAAGGCATGAAGCTTTCTTT
CDR3: CASSLRHEAFF

J: TRBJ1-4
size: NA
D: TRBD1
V: TRBV6-7
DNA: TGTGCCAGCCCGTTATTGGGACAGGGAGCGTTAACTAATGAAAAACTGTTTTTT
CDR3: CASPLLGQGALTNEKLFF

J: TRBJ2-5
size: NA
D: TRBD2
V: TRBV7-9
DNA: TGTGCCAGCAGCCCCCATGGGCGGGGGCAAGAGACCCAGTACTTC
CDR3: CASSPHGRGQETQYF

J: TRBJ2-3
size: NA
D: NA
V: TRBV5-1
DNA: TGCGCCAGCAGCCCCGGCGGTAGGGCAGATACGCAGTATTTT
CDR3: CASSPGGRADTQYF

J: TRBJ1-1
size: NA
D: NA
V: TRBV7-2
DNA: TGTGCCAGCAGCCCTGGGGCCAGGGCTGAAGCTTTCTTT
CDR3: CASSPGARAEAFF

J: TRBJ1-2
size: NA
D: NA
V: TRBV5-6
DNA: TGTGCCAGCAGCTTGCGGGGGGCGGCCTATGGCTACACCTTC
CDR3: CASSLRGAAYGYTF

J: TRBJ1-2
size: NA
D: NA
V: TRBV9
DNA: TGTGCCAGCAGCTCCAGCCTCTGGGGCTACACCTTC
CDR3: CASSSSLWGYTF

J: TRBJ2-5
size: few
D: TRBD2
V: TRBV27
DNA: TGTGCCAGCAGTCTCGGAAGCACTAGCGGGGGGCAAGAGACCCAGTACTTC
CDR3: CASSLGSTSGGQETQYF